This T cell receptor beta chain stems from a study of metastatic and nonmetastatic thyroid tumors. The overall study: Comparative analysis of repertoires was undertaken across blood and tumor or nodule tissue obtained from malignant and benign thyroid patients.

Original data processing: Construction of a distant-metastasis classifier for papillary thyroid cancer relied on CDR3 differences across clinicopathological groups. TCRdb called clones again from the PCR reads with MiXCR. The authors' filters were not applied to this entry. The sample holds 35,000 to 55,000 clones, 3% to 3.5% seen once. This clone appeared a few times. The antigen remains undetermined. Thyroid surgery took place with no prior treatment in any patient. V was trimmed by 5 bases and J by 4 bases, leaving 11 bases between them. The CDR3 has 13 amino acids. Findings of the study overall: Reported TCR beta diversity, measured in blood and tumor, was significantly higher for malignant thyroid tumors than for benign nodules.

The chain couples TRBV12-3 or TRBV12-4 to TRBJ1-1, with D unresolved. Sequenced: blood. This clonotype originated in a female donor with papillary thyroid cancer or a benign thyroid nodule (not recorded which). Some clones in this sample may be carry-over from other donors' samples. CDR3 amino acids: CASSAAGLTEAFF. In nucleotides, the CDR3 is TGTGCCAGCAGTGCGGCGGGCCTCACTGAAGCTTTCTTT.